The 25 T cell receptor beta chains in this list originate from one sample, sequenced in a study of T cell clonality in common variable immunodeficiency. Sequencing used immunoSEQ multiplex PCR; TCRdb keeps in-frame clones, though not all of them. The sample lists around 34,000 clones, none appearing once, the ten largest making up 0.95%. The sample was peripheral blood mononuclear cells. These receptors were taken from a person between 18 and 75 years old in good health.

At least ten counts were recorded for this clone. CDR3 region: CASGFRETQYF. The part of the CDR3 DNA that was read is TGTGCTAGTGGTTTCCGGGAGACC. V usage is TRBV12-5 and J usage is TRBJ2-5; D not resolved. The read gets to within 3 residues of the CDR3 end, and the germline J gene fills in the rest. CDR3 length: 11 amino acids. The V gene's germline CDR1 is LGHNT and CDR2 FRNRAP. Deletions cut 3 bases from V and 5 bases from J, with 4 bases between.

This clone occurred many times. The CDR3 protein is CASSSGLGGVTEAFF. CDR3 bases read: TGCGCCAGCAGCTCAGGCTTGGGCGGGGTTACTGAA. The rearrangement uses TRBV5-1 and TRBJ1-1; no clear D. Read coverage stops 3 residues before the CDR3 terminus; the germline J gene supplies the remainder. V gave up 3 bases and J gave up 5 bases, with 17 bases separating them. The CDR3 is 15 residues long. The germline V gene encodes CDR1 SGHRS and CDR2 YFSETQ.

This clone was seen many times. The read halts 3 residues ahead of the CDR3 end, with the missing end drawn from the germline J gene. This rearrangement joins TRBV12-3 or TRBV12-4 to TRBJ2-3, with 8 bases lining up with TRBD2. The CDR3 is 15 amino acids. Losses at the gene ends were 5 bases for V and 4 bases for J; bases not matched to a gene: 8. This chain's CDR3 is CASSTKRGGPDTQYF. The sequenced CDR3 bases are TGTGCCAGCAGTACCAAACGGGGGGGGCCAGATACG.

This clone showed up many times. The read ends 3 residues early relative to the CDR3; the germline J gene fills the gap. V gene TRBV5-6 combines with J gene TRBJ1-2; tentatively, D is TRBD1 (5 bases). CDR1 and CDR2 from the germline V gene are SGHDT and YYEEEE. This CDR3 has 12 amino acids. V lost 2 bases, J lost 7 bases, and 9 bases lay in between. CDR3 bases read: TGTGCCAGCAGCTTTGGGCAGGGTGGC. Protein sequence: CASSFGQGG. The complete CDR3 protein is CASSFGQGGYTF.

This clone was detected ten times or more. The read ends 3 residues before the CDR3 terminus; that terminus is restored from the germline J gene. This sequence joins TRBV5-1 and TRBJ2-3; TRBD2 matches at 10 bases. From germline, CDR1 is SGHRS and CDR2 YFSETQ. The CDR3 extends over 14 amino acids. The trim removed 5 bases at V and 3 bases at J, leaving 3 bases unmatched. CDR3 in amino acids: CASRSGGATDTQYF. The sequenced part of the CDR3 DNA is TGCGCCAGCAGGAGCGGGGGGGCGACAGATACG.

This clone was detected ten times or more. The read terminates 3 residues before the CDR3 end, so the remaining end is supplied by the germline J gene. V and J are TRBV3-1 (or the pseudogene TRBV3-2) and TRBJ2-7, with 11 bases fitting TRBD2. The germline V gene encodes CDR1 LGHDT and CDR2 YNNKEL (reference sequence). The CDR3 is made up of 19 amino acids. The V segment lost 0 bases and the J segment 3 bases; nucleotides outside the gene matches: 13. This chain's CDR3 is CASSQDVSGLAGLHYEQYF. CDR3 bases read: TGTGCCAGCAGCCAAGATGTATCCGGACTAGCGGGCTTACACTACGAG.

In its sample, this clone was seen many times. The read ends 3 residues shy of where the CDR3 ends; the end is completed using the germline J gene. The chain combines TRBV7-2 with TRBJ1-1; tentatively, D is TRBD1 (5 bases). CDR1 is SGHTA and CDR2 is FQGNSA in the germline V gene. The V gene lost 2 bases and the J gene lost 6 bases, with 16 bases spanning the gap. This CDR3 region has 15 residues. The CDR3 bases that were read are TGTGCCAGCAGCTTACTAGGGACTGGGGTTTCTGAA. This gives the protein CASSLLGTGVSE. Given in full, the CDR3 is CASSLLGTGVSEAFF.

This clone came up many times. From the germline J gene comes the end of the CDR3, since the read stops 3 residues before it. The chain combines TRBV5-1 with TRBJ2-4; D is uncertain. The CDR3 covers 14 residues. The V end lost 1 base, the J end lost 0 bases, and 5 bases lay between the germline ends. Germline CDR1 is SGHRS and CDR2 is YFSETQ. CDR3 in amino acids: CASSLHGAKNIQYF. The DNA read from the CDR3 is TGCGCCAGCAGCTTGCACGGAGCCAAAAACATT.

The table lists this clone with many counts. The read is 3 residues too short to cover the CDR3 end, so that end is filled in from the germline J gene. This chain uses TRBV7-2 with TRBJ1-4; TRBD1 agrees at 7 bases. CDR3 length equals 15 residues. The germline CDR1 and CDR2 sequences are SGHTA and FQGNSA. Trimming at V came to 6 bases and at J to 8 bases, leaving 12 bases not matched to a gene. CDR3 DNA, as far as it was read: TGTGCCAGCAGGGACCACAGGGGAGAAGGGGAAAAA. Translating it yields CASRDHRGEGEK. The full CDR3 sequence reads CASRDHRGEGEKLFF.

This clone was seen repeatedly, ten times or more. The read terminates 3 residues ahead of where the CDR3 ends, so the germline J gene completes it. The rearrangement links TRBV4-2 to TRBJ1-1, with TRBD1 matching 7 bases. The CDR3 runs 16 residues. The V and J ends lost 0 bases and 6 bases, in that order; junction bases with no gene match: 10. Looked up from germline, CDR1 is LGHNA and CDR2 is YNFKEQ. The CDR3 loop reads CASSQDLTSGGPEAFF. The CDR3 DNA, read in part, is TGTGCCAGCAGCCAAGATCTAACGTCAGGGGGGCCTGAA.

This clone was recorded at least ten times. From the germline J gene comes the end of the CDR3, since the read stops 3 residues before it. The V call is TRBV5-6, the J call TRBJ2-7; 8 nucleotides agree with TRBD1. CDR1 is SGHDT and CDR2 is YYEEEE in the germline V gene. The CDR3 loop spans 14 amino acids. The V and J ends lost 4 bases and 3 bases, in that order; junction bases with no gene match: 6. The sequenced part of the CDR3 DNA is TGTGCCAGCAGCCCAGACAGGGGAAGCTACGAG. This gives the protein CASSPDRGSYE. The CDR3 in full is CASSPDRGSYEQYF.

This clone came up many times. The CDR3 end lies 3 residues beyond the end of the read and is filled in from the germline J gene. The genes are TRBV6-4 and TRBJ2-6; D uncertain. Germline-derived CDR1 and CDR2 are MRHNA and SNTAGT. The CDR3 consists of 14 residues. Deletions cut 2 bases from V and 3 bases from J, with 5 bases between. The CDR3 is CASSDRVGANVLTF. The DNA read from the CDR3 is TGTGCCAGCAGTGACAGGGTTGGGGCCAACGTC.

In its sample, this clone was seen many times. The CDR3 region is CASSPRAGNYNEQFF. The CDR3 bases that were read are TGTGCCAGCAGCCCTCGGGCAGGGAACTACAATGAG. V and J are TRBV7-2 and TRBJ2-1, with TRBD1 as a possible D gene (5 bases). With the read ending 3 residues before the CDR3 end, the germline J gene is used to fill in that end. Trimming removed 5 bases from V and 3 bases from J, with 14 bases in between. The CDR3 totals 15 residues. Germline V CDR1 and CDR2: SGHTA, FQGNSA.

This clone was recorded at least ten times. The read finishes 3 residues shy of the CDR3 end, and the germline J gene is used to complete it. V is TRBV2 and J is TRBJ2-3; 11 bases match TRBD2. The CDR3 spans 15 residues. V lost 7 bases, J lost 5 bases, and 8 bases stayed unmatched. Germline values: CDR1 SNHLY, CDR2 FYNNEI. The CDR3 loop reads CASKKLAGVVDTQYF. The DNA read from the CDR3 is TGTGCCAGCAAAAAACTAGCGGGAGTCGTAGATACG.

This clone is termed medium-sized. The read is 3 residues too short to cover the CDR3 end, so that end is filled in from the germline J gene. The chain links TRBV15 to TRBJ1-1, with 7 bases matching TRBD1. Germline CDR1 is LNHNV and CDR2 is YYDKDF (reference sequence). The CDR3 runs to 13 residues. The trim removed 4 bases at V and 6 bases at J, leaving 5 bases unmatched. Incomplete CDR3 DNA: TGTGCCACCAGCATTGGGACAGAGCCTGAA. It is translated as CATSIGTEPE. In full, the CDR3 is CATSIGTEPEAFF.

This clone was counted at least ten times. The read stops 3 residues short of the end of the CDR3; the missing end is completed from the germline J gene. The rearrangement uses TRBV5-6 and TRBJ2-7, with D possibly matching TRBD1 (6 bases). Trimming stripped 3 bases from V and 0 bases from J, with 10 bases between. The germline CDR1 and CDR2 sequences are SGHDT and YYEEEE. This CDR3 has 14 residues. The DNA read from the CDR3 is TGTGCCAGCAGCTCGTCGACAGGCTCCTACGAG. Residues: CASSSSTGSYE. The entire CDR3 sequence reads CASSSSTGSYEQYF. The full variable domain, in which reference TRBV5-6 and TRBJ2-7 provide the parts outside the CDR3, is DAGVTQSPTHLIKTRGQQVTLRCSPKSGHDTVSWYQQALGQGPQFIFQYYEEEERQRGNFPDRFSGHQFPNYSSELNVNALLLGDSALYLCASSSSTGSYEQYFGPGTRLTVT.

This clone occurred many times. The missing CDR3 end, 3 residues past where the read stops, is filled in from the germline J gene. The rearrangement joins TRBV5-1 to TRBJ1-1; 7 bases match TRBD1. Germline loops: CDR1 SGHRS, CDR2 YFSETQ. The junction had 4 bases not matched to a gene; V was cut back by 0 bases and J by 2 bases. The length of the CDR3 is 15 residues. CDR3 DNA, as far as it was read: TGCGCCAGCAGCTTGGCCAACAGGGGAAACACTGAA. Its translation: CASSLANRGNTE. The CDR3, in full, reads CASSLANRGNTEAFF.

This clone showed up many times. The DNA ends 3 residues before the CDR3 does, and the rest of the CDR3 is filled in from the germline J gene. The chain links TRBV14 to TRBJ2-3; 7 bases are a match to TRBD2. Germline CDR1 reads SGHDN; CDR2 reads FVKESK. The V segment lost 3 bases and the J segment 7 bases; nucleotides outside the gene matches: 10. This CDR3 is 15 amino acids long. The CDR3 here is CASSQRDYGGYTQYF. CDR3 DNA (partial): TGTGCCAGCAGCCAGCGGGACTACGGGGGGTATACG.

This clone occurred many times. The CDR3 goes on 3 residues after the read ends, and that part is filled in from the germline J gene. The rearrangement links TRBV10-3 to TRBJ1-5, with 7 positions matching TRBD1. This CDR3 spans 13 amino acids. Germline-derived CDR1 and CDR2 are ENHRY and SYGVKD. V lost 5 bases and J lost 7; bases outside the gene matches: 5. CDR3 bases read: TGTGCCATCAGTAGACAGGGTCGGCAGCCC. Encoded protein: CAISRQGRQP. The entire CDR3 protein is CAISRQGRQPQHF.

The CDR3 reads CASGGADTEAFF. The sequenced part of the CDR3 DNA is TGTGCCAGCGGTGGGGCGGATACTGAA. The V call is TRBV18, the J call TRBJ1-1; D possibly corresponds to TRBD1 (5 bases). The CDR3 end is not reached by the read, which stops 3 residues before it; the germline J gene fills it in. Trimming removed 8 bases at V and 5 bases at J, with 12 bases between. This CDR3 has 12 amino acids. CDR1 and CDR2 (germline): KGHSH, LQKENI.

In this sample, this clone turned up many times. The CDR3 end falls 3 residues outside the read, so it is completed with the germline J gene. The rearrangement uses TRBV7-2 and TRBJ1-1; possible D gene TRBD1, 5 bases. V was trimmed by 4 bases and J by 2 bases, leaving 14 bases between them. CDR1 and CDR2 from the germline V gene are SGHTA and FQGNSA. CDR3 length equals 15 residues. The CDR3 bases that were read are TGTGCCAGCAGCTCAGGGCGGGGGTATAACACTGAA. Its protein product is CASSSGRGYNTE. The whole CDR3 sequence reads CASSSGRGYNTEAFF.

Many counts were recorded for this clone. The CDR3 is cut off 3 residues early in the read; its end comes from the germline J gene. The gene calls are TRBV14 and TRBJ1-4, with D perhaps TRBD1 (6 bases). The CDR3 loop spans 14 amino acids. Trimming stripped 4 bases from V and 4 bases from J, with 10 bases between. CDR1 SGHDN and CDR2 FVKESK come from the germline V gene. Partial CDR3 DNA: TGTGCCAGCAGCCGAACAGGGTATAATGAAAAA. This sequence encodes CASSRTGYNEK. The CDR3 in its entirety is CASSRTGYNEKLFF.

This clone has a count of ten or more. From the germline J gene comes the end of the CDR3, since the read stops 3 residues before it. This rearrangement joins TRBV12-3 or TRBV12-4 to TRBJ2-7, with a tentative D call TRBD1 (5 bases). The CDR3 is 12 amino acids. Trimming took 7 bases from V and 2 from J, leaving 9 bases between them. The covered CDR3 bases are TGTGCCAGCACGACAGTTCCCTACGAG. It specifies CASTTVPYE. The full-length CDR3 reads as CASTTVPYEQYF.

There are many counts of this clone. A junction end diverges from the germline sequence, so it may reflect a read error. The read terminates 3 residues ahead of where the CDR3 ends, so the germline J gene completes it. The chain is built from TRBV4-2 and TRBJ2-7; TRBD2 aligns across 9 bases. The CDR3 has 16 residues. The V gene's germline CDR1 is LGHNA and CDR2 YNFKEQ. CDR3 DNA (partial): TGCGCCAGCAGCCAGGAACTAGCGGGCGTAACCTACGAG. This encodes CASSQELAGVTYE. The complete CDR3 reads CASSQELAGVTYEQYF.

The sample holds many counts of this clone. The junction departs from germline at one end; a sequencing error may be responsible. The CDR3 is cut off 3 residues early in the read; its end comes from the germline J gene. The rearrangement links TRBV4-2 to TRBJ1-2, with D perhaps TRBD1 (6 bases). This CDR3 comprises 15 residues. Germline CDR1 reads LGHNA; CDR2 reads YNFKEQ. Incomplete CDR3 DNA: TGCGCCAGCAGCCAATATTGGACAGCCGACTATGGC. It translates to CASSQYWTADYG. The complete CDR3 reads CASSQYWTADYGYTF.